The sequence of this T cell receptor beta chain was determined in a study of CD8+CD57+ T cells in acquired aplastic anemia. Study-level information: Sorted CD4+ plus CD8+ cells gave DNA averaging around 3 ug.

Sequencing was done on patients that had shown CD8+CD57+ cell expansion by flow cytometry. Genomic DNA acted as the template from which TCR beta VDJ combination and CDR3 sequence profiling were carried out. TCRdb redid the calling of the reads with MiXCR, one entry per CDR3 protein. The sample has 450,000 to 550,000 distinct CDR3 sequences; more than 25% are singletons. Trimming left V 3 bases short and J 0 bases short, with 12 bases between. Germline assignment: CDR1 DFQATT and CDR2 SNEGSKA (reference sequence). The CDR3 extends over 15 amino acids. Note on this clonotype: Antigen unknown.

Study conclusions and caveats: CD8+ Simpson's diversity showed no significant patient-control difference.

This chain uses TRBV20-1 with TRBJ1-3; the D is unclear. The source is a human donor with aplastic anemia. Input material: sorted CD4+, CD8+, or CD8+CD57+ T cells (not recorded which) from PBMCs. The CDR3 sequence is CSARGSLFSGNTIYF. The CDR3 nucleotides read TGCAGTGCTAGGGGCAGTCTTTTCTCTGGAAACACCATATATTTT.